This T cell receptor (beta chain) was documented in a study of blood T cells in healthy people across ages. Details on this clonotype: Its antigen is undetermined.

Then a second PCR, running about 6 to 12 cycles, was carried out with a sample-barcoded 5' primer and a J-beta primer mix. Every cDNA molecule carried a tag from a template-switch adaptor bearing 12 random nucleotides. One entry per CDR3 protein results from TCRdb running MiXCR on the 5' RACE reads. The table records around 650,000 distinct CDR3 sequences, about 32% of them present only once. Donors were systemically healthy Caucasian individuals from Russia aged 6 to 90 years. Extracted total RNA amounted to at least 5.5 micrograms for each sample. Study-wide points: Long-lived and aged donors differed, with more naive CD4+ cells and higher diversity in the long-lived.

The TCR was taken from a woman of 80 years or more in good health. The sample was blood.

CDR3 bases: TGTGCCTGGAGTGTAGGAATGTCGGACAATGAAAAACTGTTTTTT. Its protein is CAWSVGMSDNEKLFF. V is TRBV30 and J is TRBJ1-4; D unclear. The CDR3 is 15 residues long. Germline V gives CDR1 GTSNPN, CDR2 SVGIG (reference sequence). The ends were cut back, 0 bases at V and 5 bases at J, with 13 bases in the middle.